These 20 T cell receptor beta chains were sequenced from one sample in a study of response to subunit inactivated influenza vaccine. TCRdb recomputed calls from the RT-PCR reads with MiXCR, one row per CDR3 protein. The sample includes hundreds of thousands of distinct CDR3 sequences, approximately 15% of them seen just once. The specimen comprised PBMCs from blood, sampled 14 to 15 days before vaccination. These TCRs come from a man aged 50 to 60 who received an inactivated influenza vaccine.

This clonotype came up many times. The chain has TRBV7-9 and TRBJ2-1; possibly TRBD2 for D (5 bases). Germline-derived CDR1 and CDR2 are SEHNR and FQNEAQ (reference sequence). This CDR3 is built from 14 residues. With 4 bases removed from V and 5 bases from J, the gap between germline ends came to 12 bases. The CDR3, as DNA: TGTGCCAGCAGCTCATACCGGGGTAACAATGAGCAGTTCTTC. Protein product: CASSSYRGNNEQFF.

This clonotype was seen many times. V and J are TRBV4-2 and TRBJ1-2, with D hard to call. The V gene's germline CDR1 is LGHNA and CDR2 YNFKEQ. CDR3 size: 14 residues. Trimming pared 0 bases from V and 5 bases from J, leaving 10 bases between. CDR3 DNA: TGTGCCAGCAGCCAAGATCGTGCGAGTTATGGCTACACCTTC. As protein: CASSQDRASYGYTF.

This chain joins TRBV6-5 and TRBJ2-7; the D is unclear. Germline values: CDR1 MNHEY, CDR2 SVGAGI. The CDR3 runs 14 residues. V dropped 2 bases and J dropped 4 bases, with 12 bases sitting between them. CDR3 in DNA: TGTGCCAGCAGTTACGAGGCTGTCGGATACGAGCAGTACTTC. Encoded protein: CASSYEAVGYEQYF.

This clonotype was recorded a few times. The chain carries TRBV5-8 and TRBJ2-7; a possible D gene is TRBD2 (6 bases). This CDR3 has 14 residues. Germline V CDR1 and CDR2: SGHTS, YDEGEE. V dropped 0 bases and J dropped 6 bases, with 13 bases sitting between them. CDR3 loop: CASSLAGAGFEQYF. CDR3 sequence (DNA): TGTGCCAGCAGCTTGGCTGGGGCGGGGTTCGAGCAGTACTTC.

The sample holds a few counts of this clonotype. This chain links TRBV2 with TRBJ2-1, with D perhaps matching TRBD1 (5 bases). The CDR3 consists of 14 residues. The V and J ends lost 7 bases and 5 bases respectively, with 15 bases between them. Germline V gene sequence: CDR1 SNHLY, CDR2 FYNNEI. CDR3 amino acids: CASTLGRADNEQFF. The CDR3 coding sequence is TGTGCCAGCACCCTAGGCAGGGCGGACAATGAGCAGTTCTTC.

This clonotype showed up just a few times. This chain links TRBV27 with TRBJ2-1; 10 bases fit TRBD1. The trim removed 0 bases at V and 8 bases at J, leaving 4 bases unmatched. CDR1 and CDR2 (germline): MNHEY, SMNVEV (reference sequence). The CDR3 covers 15 residues. In DNA, the CDR3 is TGTGCCAGCAGTTTATCGGGGGGACAGGGGTATGAGCAGTTCTTC. This encodes CASSLSGGQGYEQFF.

This clonotype has at least ten counts. The rearrangement uses TRBV20-1 and TRBJ1-2; maybe TRBD1 (5 bases). This CDR3 comprises 10 residues. Trimming stripped 6 bases from V and 8 bases from J, with 10 bases between. CDR1 and CDR2 (germline): DFQATT, SNEGSKA (reference sequence). DNA for the CDR3: TGCAGTGCAGACAGCGGGGGCTACACCTTC. Translated: CSADSGGYTF.

The chain recombines TRBV2 with TRBJ2-2, with 8 positions matching TRBD1. The CDR3 is 15 residues long. The germline gives CDR1 SNHLY, CDR2 FYNNEI. V gave up 7 bases and J gave up 4 bases; unmatched junction bases: 8. The CDR3 here is CASMIGQGLTGELFF. CDR3 bases: TGTGCCAGCATGATAGGACAGGGCCTCACCGGGGAGCTGTTTTTT.

This clonotype was observed a few times. CDR3 bases: TGCAGTGCCGATAGGGGGACGGATGCCTACGAGCAGTACTTC. This translates into CSADRGTDAYEQYF. The chain combines TRBV20-1 with TRBJ2-7, with D maybe TRBD1 (6 bases). In germline, CDR1 is DFQATT, CDR2 SNEGSKA (reference sequence). Trimming cost V 6 bases and J 2 bases, with 17 bases left between them. The CDR3 is 14 amino acids.

V usage is TRBV20-1 and J usage is TRBJ2-7, with TRBD2 identical over 13 bases. CDR1 and CDR2 (germline): DFQATT, SNEGSKA (reference sequence). CDR3 length equals 18 residues. Unmatched junction bases numbered 15, after V lost 2 bases and J lost 5 bases. As DNA, the CDR3 is TGCAGTGCTAGACCTGGGTGGACTAGCGGGAGCCTGAGGGACGAGCAGTACTTC. It translates to CSARPGWTSGSLRDEQYF.

This clonotype was counted at least ten times. This chain connects TRBV5-1 to TRBJ2-7; 10 positions match TRBD2. The CDR3 is 14 residues long. V lost 2 bases and J lost 6; bases outside the gene matches: 5. CDR1 is SGHRS and CDR2 is YFSETQ in the germline V gene. CDR3 amino acids: CASSLVAGGSEQYF. The CDR3 coding sequence is TGCGCCAGCAGCTTAGTAGCGGGAGGCTCCGAGCAGTACTTC.

The chain couples TRBV18 to TRBJ2-2; no definite D call. Deletions cut 3 bases from V and 0 bases from J, with 14 bases between. Per the germline V gene, CDR1 is KGHSH and CDR2 is LQKENI. The CDR3 runs to 17 residues. CDR3 coding DNA: TGTGCCAGCTCACCGGCGGCGACTGGAACGAACACCGGGGAGCTGTTTTTT. It is translated as CASSPAATGTNTGELFF.

This clonotype was counted many times. The V call is TRBV20-1, the J call TRBJ2-3, with TRBD2 matching over 10 bases. Trimming removed 0 bases from V and 11 bases from J; junction bases left unmatched: 5. There are 13 residues in the CDR3. Per germline, CDR1 DFQATT and CDR2 SNEGSKA (reference sequence). The CDR3 DNA is TGCAGTGCTAGAGAAGCTAGCGGGAGCGAGCAGTATTTT. This gives the protein CSAREASGSEQYF.

This clonotype was detected a few times. The chain carries TRBV7-2 and TRBJ2-3, with D perhaps TRBD2 (6 bases). V was clipped by 5 bases and J by 0 bases, with 18 bases between them. Per the germline V gene, CDR1 is SGHTA and CDR2 is FQGNSA. This CDR3 contains 17 residues. CDR3 nucleotide sequence: TGTGCCAGCAGCCCCCTCCCTCTCCGGGAGAGCACAGATACGCAGTATTTT. This gives the protein CASSPLPLRESTDTQYF. The full variable domain, rest sourced from reference TRBV7-2 and TRBJ2-3, is GAGVSQSPSNKVTEKGKDVELRCDPISGHTALYWYRQSLGQGLEFLIYFQGNSAPDKSGLPSDRFSAERTGGSVSTLTIQRTQQEDSAVYLCASSPLPLRESTDTQYFGPGTRLTVL.

The J gene is TRBJ1-1, the V gene TRBV6-1; 8 bases map to TRBD1. The CDR3 length is 14 residues. The V segment lost 5 bases and the J segment 0 bases; nucleotides outside the gene matches: 2. The germline V gene has CDR1 MNHNS and CDR2 SASEGT. This CDR3 is CASSKGQVNTEAFF. CDR3 sequence (DNA): TGTGCCAGCAGTAAGGGACAGGTGAACACTGAAGCTTTCTTT.

This clonotype came up a few times. DNA for the CDR3: TGTGCCTGGAGTAGAGGAATAGTCTCTGGGGCCAACGTCCTGACTTTC. Protein product: CAWSRGIVSGANVLTF. The J gene is TRBJ2-6, the V gene TRBV30; D not certain. The V gene lost 2 bases and the J gene lost 0 bases, with 11 bases spanning the gap. This CDR3 contains 16 residues. The germline gives CDR1 GTSNPN, CDR2 SVGIG (reference sequence).

This clonotype was seen only a few times. The genes are TRBV20-1 and TRBJ1-2, with a tentative D call TRBD1 (5 bases). Germline CDR1 reads DFQATT; CDR2 reads SNEGSKA (reference sequence). The CDR3 totals 13 residues. V lost 4 bases, J lost 4 bases, and 13 bases lay in between. In DNA, the CDR3 is TGCAGTGCTAAGCCAGGGAGGGGCTATGGCTACACCTTC. Protein product: CSAKPGRGYGYTF.

There are many counts of this clonotype. The rearrangement joins TRBV29-1 to TRBJ2-7, with D possibly being TRBD2 (6 bases). Trimming left V 1 base short and J 9 bases short, with 13 bases between. This CDR3 is 12 amino acids long. The germline gives CDR1 SQVTM, CDR2 ANQGSEA. The CDR3 region has the DNA TGCAGCGTTGAAGTGGCGGGGACTGGGCAGTACTTC. This encodes CSVEVAGTGQYF.

In its sample, this clonotype was seen a few times. The CDR3 spells CSARDNPLAGVEQFF. The CDR3 region has the DNA TGCAGTGCTAGAGATAATCCCCTAGCGGGAGTTGAGCAGTTCTTC. The V call is TRBV20-1, the J call TRBJ2-1, with TRBD2 matching 10 bases. This CDR3 is built from 15 residues. The V gene end was trimmed by 0 bases and the J gene end by 9 bases; junction bases not matched to a gene: 8. The germline gives CDR1 DFQATT, CDR2 SNEGSKA (reference sequence).

This clonotype showed up many times. The chain uses TRBV11-2 and TRBJ2-7; the match to TRBD2 covers 14 bases. This CDR3 has 18 residues. Germline CDR1 is SGHAT and CDR2 is FQNNGV. V trimming: 3 bases; J trimming: 5 bases; junction bases outside the gene matches: 12. The CDR3 sequence: CASSLGLAGAIGRDEQYF. The DNA of the CDR3 is TGTGCCAGCAGCTTGGGACTAGCGGGAGCCATAGGTCGAGACGAGCAGTACTTC.